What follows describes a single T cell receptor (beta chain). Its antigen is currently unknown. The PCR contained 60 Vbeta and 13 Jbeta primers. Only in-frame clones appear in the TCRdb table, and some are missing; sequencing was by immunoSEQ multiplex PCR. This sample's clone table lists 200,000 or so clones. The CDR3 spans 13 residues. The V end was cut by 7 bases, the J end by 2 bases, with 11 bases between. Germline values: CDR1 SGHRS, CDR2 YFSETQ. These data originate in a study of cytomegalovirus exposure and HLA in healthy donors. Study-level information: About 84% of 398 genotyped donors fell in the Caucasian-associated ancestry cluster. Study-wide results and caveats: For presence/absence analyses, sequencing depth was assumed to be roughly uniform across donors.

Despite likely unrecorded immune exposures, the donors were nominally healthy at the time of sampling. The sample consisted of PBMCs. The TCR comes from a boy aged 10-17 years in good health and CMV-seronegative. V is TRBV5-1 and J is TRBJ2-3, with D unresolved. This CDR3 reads CASGQPLTDTQYF. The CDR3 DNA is TGCGCCAGCGGGCAGCCCCTCACAGATACGCAGTATTTT.